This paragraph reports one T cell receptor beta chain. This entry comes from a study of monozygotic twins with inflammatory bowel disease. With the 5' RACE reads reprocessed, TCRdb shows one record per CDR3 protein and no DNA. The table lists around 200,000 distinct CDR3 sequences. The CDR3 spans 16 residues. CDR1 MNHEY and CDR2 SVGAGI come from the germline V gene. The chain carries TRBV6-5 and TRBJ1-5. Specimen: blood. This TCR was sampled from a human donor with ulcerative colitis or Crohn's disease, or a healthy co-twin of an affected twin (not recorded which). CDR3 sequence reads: CASSSRGGGNNQPQHF.